This T cell receptor (beta chain) is from a study of shared clonotypes between healthy human individuals. Points from the study as a whole: Despite large depth, sorted-subset datasets appeared incompletely sequenced. Across subsets, estimated richness was generally greater for naive than for memory populations.

The V and J ends lost 7 bases and 10 bases, in that order; junction bases with no gene match: 3. Germline CDR1 and CDR2: SGHTA and FQGTGA. The CDR3 is 12 amino acids. About this clone itself: The antigen is unknown.

Sorted-subset replicate PCRs used roughly 210 ng of genomic DNA. This amount corresponded to some 32,000 T cell genomes. Study processing details: ImmunoSEQ sequences covered only the junction and lacked quality scores; filtering therefore differed. Assay used: immunoSEQ multiplex PCR; TCRdb lists only in-frame clones, some missing. D and trimming were read from the DNA, whereas the V and J calls and clone size are those reported in that table. The repertoire holds around 2.1 million clones, with under 97% as singletons. The origin of this receptor is a man between 18 and 35 years old in good health. The J gene is TRBJ2-1, the V gene TRBV7-3; 11 bases fit TRBD1. The sample consisted of naive CD4+ T cells sorted from blood. Subset defined: CD45RA+ positively selected. The CDR3 protein is CASKGQGDEQFF. The CDR3 DNA is TGTGCCAGCAAGGGACAGGGGGACGAGCAGTTCTTC.